The TCR beta chain described here comes from a study of shared clonotypes between healthy human individuals. Findings of the study overall: Generally, naive subsets came out with larger estimated richness than memory subsets.

The protocol was immunoSEQ multiplex PCR, while the TCRdb copy is restricted to in-frame clones and leaves out a portion. Of a few million clones in the sample, roughly 95% are singletons; the top ten hold more than 1.5%. Terminally differentiated effector memory CD45RA+ cells were excluded by CCR7 positive selection of CD45RO-negative cells. Notes on this clone: Its matching antigen is unknown.

The sample taken for sequencing was naive CD8+ T cells from PBMCs. This sequence was found in a man aged 18 to 30 in good health. Some clones in this sample may be carry-over from other donors' samples.

CDR3 sequence reads: CASSFMGVGGESYNEQFF. The DNA of the CDR3 is TGTGCCAGCAGCTTTATGGGGGTGGGTGGTGAATCCTACAATGAGCAGTTCTTC. V gene TRBV7-2 combines with J gene TRBJ2-1; perhaps D is TRBD1 or TRBD2 (5 bases each). The CDR3 length is 18 residues. Germline values: CDR1 SGHTA, CDR2 FQGNSA. Between the trimmed V and J ends, which lost 3 bases and 1 base, there was a span of 19 bases.